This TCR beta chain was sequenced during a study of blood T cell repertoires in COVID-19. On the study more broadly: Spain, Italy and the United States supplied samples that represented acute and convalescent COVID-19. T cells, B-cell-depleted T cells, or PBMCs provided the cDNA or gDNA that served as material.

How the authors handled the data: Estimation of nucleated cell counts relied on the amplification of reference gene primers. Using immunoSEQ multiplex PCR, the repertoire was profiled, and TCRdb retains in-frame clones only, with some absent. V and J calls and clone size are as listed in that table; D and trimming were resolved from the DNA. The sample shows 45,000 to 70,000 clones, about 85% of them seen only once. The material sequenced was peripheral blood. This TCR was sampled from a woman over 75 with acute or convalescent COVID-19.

DNA for the CDR3: TGTGCCTGGACTGGAGCGGGGGGGTTGAGCTCCTACAATGAGCAGTTCTTC. Translating gives CAWTGAGGLSSYNEQFF. The chain joins TRBV30 to TRBJ2-1; 10 bases are shared with TRBD2. The V segment lost 4 bases and the J segment 0 bases; nucleotides outside the gene matches: 9. CDR1 and CDR2 from the germline V gene are GTSNPN and SVGIG (reference sequence). The CDR3 runs to 17 residues.